What follows are 18 T cell receptor beta chains derived from one specimen sequenced in a study of T cell changes during pregnancy in multiple sclerosis (dated by TCRdb to between 2018 and 2021). The library came from the immunoSEQ multiplex PCR assay. The clones in this table, taken by TCRdb from immuneACCESS, are in-frame only. Not every clone is retained; where verified, under half of the shortfall comes from an unresolved V gene, and the cause of the rest is unknown. This sample holds tens of thousands of clones; 75% to 90% were observed only once. The top ten clones comprise around 3.2% of the sample. Material: CD4+ T cells from peripheral blood mononuclear cells, obtained in the first trimester of pregnancy. Source of these receptors: a female donor in good health, enrolled as a control in a pregnancy study.

The genes are TRBV2 and TRBJ2-1; D is undetermined. Trimming took 5 bases from V and 0 from J, leaving 8 bases between them. This CDR3 contains 14 residues. Germline CDR1 is SNHLY and CDR2 is FYNNEI. The CDR3 sequence: CASSPQVSYNEQFF. In DNA form, the CDR3 reads TGTGCCAGCAGTCCCCAGGTCTCCTACAATGAGCAGTTCTTC.

The chain couples TRBV27 to TRBJ1-1; 8 bases are shared with TRBD1. Per the germline V gene, CDR1 is MNHEY and CDR2 is SMNVEV (reference sequence). Trimming took 5 bases from V and 1 from J; bases not matched to a gene: 6. CDR3 length: 15 amino acids. In DNA, the CDR3 is TGTGCCAGCAGTCGCTACGGACAGGGGAACACTGAAGCTTTCTTT. This codes for CASSRYGQGNTEAFF.

This clone was observed once. Different DNA sequences within this sample yield the same CDR3. This chain links TRBV18 with TRBJ1-3; D remains ambiguous. In germline, CDR1 is KGHSH, CDR2 LQKENI. The CDR3 consists of 14 residues. V lost 2 bases and J 1 base, leaving 6 bases between the germline ends. The CDR3 nucleotides read TGTGCCAGCTCACCAAAATCTTCTGGAAACACCATATATTTT. Protein product: CASSPKSSGNTIYF.

The chain combines TRBV5-1 with TRBJ1-5; 9 bases align to TRBD1. This CDR3 has 15 residues. Germline loops: CDR1 SGHRS, CDR2 YFSETQ. V shed 3 bases, J shed 3 bases, and the junction held 4 bases outside the gene matches. As DNA, the CDR3 is TGCGCCAGCAGCTGGGGACAGGGTGTCAATCAGCCCCAGCATTTT. Its protein is CASSWGQGVNQPQHF.

This clone was seen only once. The chain links TRBV7-2 to TRBJ1-1; 7 bases line up with TRBD1. The germline gives CDR1 SGHTA, CDR2 FQGNSA. J was trimmed by 9 bases and V by 5 bases; bases with no gene match: 18. The CDR3 loop spans 16 amino acids. Written as DNA, the CDR3 is TGTGCCAGCAGCCTCCAAGGACAGGCAACTATTCTCCAAGCTTTCTTT. Translated, it gives CASSLQGQATILQAFF. Based on the CDR3 plus reference TRBV7-2 and TRBJ1-1, the full variable domain is GAGVSQSPSNKVTEKGKDVELRCDPISGHTALYWYRQSLGQGLEFLIYFQGNSAPDKSGLPSDRFSAERTGGSVSTLTIQRTQQEDSAVYLCASSLQGQATILQAFFGQGTRLTVV.

This chain uses TRBV27 with TRBJ1-1; D not resolved. V lost 5 bases, J lost 3 bases, and 10 bases lay in between. In germline, CDR1 is MNHEY, CDR2 SMNVEV (reference sequence). This CDR3 comprises 13 residues. CDR3 loop: CASSPYMDTEAFF. CDR3 nucleotides: TGTGCCAGCAGTCCTTACATGGACACTGAAGCTTTCTTT.

Here the CDR3 reads CASSFQTRNTEAFF. In DNA, the CDR3 is TGTGCCAGCAGCTTCCAGACAAGAAACACTGAAGCTTTCTTT. The rearrangement joins TRBV11-1 to TRBJ1-1; D is ambiguous. There are 14 residues in the CDR3. The V end lost 3 bases, the J end lost 2 bases, and 10 bases lay between the germline ends. The germline V gene has CDR1 SGHAT and CDR2 FQDESV (reference sequence).

Within the sample, this clone is medium-sized. This CDR3 is CAWSVQGAHTGELFF. The CDR3 region has the DNA TGTGCCTGGAGTGTACAGGGGGCGCACACCGGGGAGCTGTTTTTT. The rearrangement links TRBV30 to TRBJ2-2, with TRBD1 matching 9 bases. Germline V gene sequence: CDR1 GTSNPN, CDR2 SVGIG (reference sequence). CDR3 length equals 15 residues. V lost 0 bases, J lost 3 bases, and 2 bases stayed unmatched.

This clone was recorded once. This rearrangement joins TRBV28 to TRBJ1-6; D is perhaps TRBD1 (5 bases). The CDR3 loop spans 16 amino acids. The germline V gene has CDR1 MDHEN and CDR2 SYDVKM. V was pared by 6 bases and J by 7 bases, with 19 bases between. This CDR3 reads CASSQRLGGKNSPLHF. The CDR3 nucleotides read TGTGCCAGCAGCCAAAGGTTGGGGGGGAAGAATTCACCCCTCCACTTT.

This chain connects TRBV29-1 to TRBJ2-5; D gene unclear. The CDR3 has 13 residues. The germline V gene encodes CDR1 SQVTM and CDR2 ANQGSEA. Trimming took 4 bases from V and 5 from J, leaving 14 bases between them. The CDR3 loop reads CSVVPGDSETQYF. The CDR3 DNA is TGCAGCGTTGTCCCGGGTGATTCCGAGACCCAGTACTTC.

The V call is TRBV2, the J call TRBJ2-1; the D is unclear. Trimming removed 5 bases from V and 7 bases from J, with 6 bases in between. There are 11 residues in the CDR3. Per the germline V gene, CDR1 is SNHLY and CDR2 is FYNNEI. CDR3 protein: CASSIVNEQFF. The CDR3 DNA is TGTGCCAGCAGTATAGTGAATGAGCAGTTCTTC.

The genes are TRBV5-6 and TRBJ1-2, with D unresolved. V shed 2 bases and J shed 8 bases, with 16 bases lying between them. There are 14 residues in the CDR3. Germline V gene data show CDR1 as SGHDT and CDR2 as YYEEEE. The chain's CDR3 is CASSFPRTSGGYTF. CDR3 in DNA: TGTGCCAGCAGCTTCCCCAGGACCTCGGGGGGCTACACCTTC.

V gene TRBV28 combines with J gene TRBJ2-4; possibly TRBD2 for D (7 bases). V was pared by 6 bases and J by 0 bases, with 27 bases between. This CDR3 has 20 amino acids. Germline CDR1 is MDHEN and CDR2 is SYDVKM. CDR3 in amino acids: CASSQGGGGRLILAKNIQYF. The CDR3 DNA is TGTGCCAGCAGCCAAGGAGGCGGGGGCCGTCTCATTCTAGCCAAAAACATTCAGTACTTC.

The chain joins TRBV28 to TRBJ1-1; no clear D. The ends were cut back, 6 bases at V and 5 bases at J, with 13 bases in the middle. Germline assignment: CDR1 MDHEN and CDR2 SYDVKM. The CDR3 covers 13 residues. The DNA of the CDR3 is TGTGCCAGCAGCCCTCCTAGTAGAACTGAAGCTTTCTTT. This sequence encodes CASSPPSRTEAFF.

DNA of the CDR3: TGTGCCAGCAGCACAGGGGGGCTGAGCGAAAAACTGTTTTTT. Translating gives CASSTGGLSEKLFF. The genes are TRBV2 and TRBJ1-4, with 8 bases matching TRBD1. Germline V lookup: CDR1 SNHLY, CDR2 FYNNEI. With 6 bases clipped from V and 8 bases from J, the junction kept 8 bases outside the gene matches. This CDR3 spans 14 amino acids.

The CDR3 loop reads CASSLDGIGQYF. The CDR3 nucleotides read TGCGCCAGCAGCTTGGACGGGATCGGGCAGTACTTC. The J gene is TRBJ2-5, the V gene TRBV5-1; maybe TRBD2 (5 bases). Trimming shortened V by 0 bases and J by 11 bases, and 11 bases separated the two germline ends. This CDR3 is 12 amino acids long. The germline V gene encodes CDR1 SGHRS and CDR2 YFSETQ. The variable domain in full, completed from reference TRBV5-1 and TRBJ2-5, reads KAGVTQTPRYLIKTRGQQVTLSCSPISGHRSVSWYQQTPGQGLQFLFEYFSETQRNKGNFPGRFSGRQFSNSRSEMNVSTLELGDSALYLCASSLDGIGQYFGPGTRLLVL.

The chain employs TRBV5-1 and TRBJ1-4, with a weak D call TRBD1 (5 bases). CDR3 length: 17 amino acids. V lost 4 bases and J lost 1, with 17 bases in between. Looked up from germline, CDR1 is SGHRS and CDR2 is YFSETQ. The CDR3 coding sequence is TGCGCCAGCAGCCGACAGCGGGGCGCCGGAACTAATGAAAAACTGTTTTTT. Encoded protein: CASSRQRGAGTNEKLFF.

The CDR3 loop is CASSPLQGADTQYF. The CDR3 DNA sequence: TGTGCCAGCTCACCGTTACAGGGCGCAGATACGCAGTATTTT. This chain links TRBV18 with TRBJ2-3, with TRBD1 as a possible D gene (6 bases). The CDR3 covers 14 residues. Germline CDR1 KGHSH, CDR2 LQKENI. Trimming shortened V by 3 bases and J by 4 bases, and 11 bases separated the two germline ends.